The following is a T cell receptor (beta chain) sequence with its context. This same CDR3 is encoded by further DNA sequences in the sample. Germline loops: CDR1 MDHEN, CDR2 SYDVKM. The CDR3 has 12 residues. The ends lost 4 bases at V and 8 bases at J; junction bases unmatched: 4. This record belongs to a study of blood T cell repertoires in COVID-19. Study-level background: The samples span acute and convalescent COVID-19 from the United States, Italy and Spain.

Per the authors' pipeline: Quantification of nucleated cells was approximated via reference gene primer amplification. Some clones are missing from TCRdb's copy, which holds only in-frame ones; the method was immunoSEQ multiplex PCR. V, J and clone size were drawn from that table, and D and trimming were deduced from the DNA. The table has 390,000 or so clones, around 87% seen once. Participant-given clinical history determined each cohort assignment. Two negative PCRs, clearance, or symptom resolution characterized the recovered Cohort 3 donors. The sequencing input was PBMCs or T cells enriched from blood (not recorded which). V usage is TRBV28 and J usage is TRBJ1-2, with 7 nucleotides matching TRBD1. The source of this sequence is a man between 18 and 35 years old who had recovered from COVID-19. The CDR3 is CASSSGQRGYTF. The DNA of the CDR3 is TGTGCCAGCAGTTCGGGACAGCGGGGCTACACCTTC.